This is a list of T cell receptor beta chains from one sample in a study of T cell repertoires in cytomegalovirus infection. No antigen has been identified for these receptors. TCRdb ran MiXCR on the reads and lists one entry per CDR3 protein. The sample lists roughly 220,000 distinct CDR3 sequences, 30% to 45% seen once, with around 60% in the top ten. The input for sequencing was CD8+ T cells from cultured PBMCs, taken from culture after CMV antigen stimulation. All receptors derive from a human donor in good health (CMV status not recorded). Some clones in this sample may be carry-over from other donors' samples. Both conserved end residues are part of each CDR3. D genes are given only for firm matches. Size is omitted from some rows. Given values are once, few, many or a class for expanded clones.

J gene | clone size | D gene | V gene | CDR3 DNA | CDR3 protein
TRBJ1-2 | - | - | TRBV9 | TGTGCCAGCAGCGTAGGGGACCATCGGGGCTACACCTTC | CASSVGDHRGYTF
TRBJ1-5 | - | TRBD1 | TRBV6-1 | TGTGCAAGCAGCATGGGACAGAAGAATCAGCCCACGCATTTT | CASSMGQKNQPTHF
TRBJ2-3 | - | - | TRBV27 | TGTGCCAGCAGTTTAAGGCGGGACACCACAGATACGCAGTATTTT | CASSLRRDTTDTQYF
TRBJ2-7 | - | - | TRBV10-3 | TGTGCCATCAGTGAGTCGAGTACTTCCCTAGAAGGGACCTACGAGCAGTACTTC | CAISESSTSLEGTYEQYF
TRBJ2-1 | - | - | TRBV7-2 | TGTGCCAGCAGCTCACAGGAGGATGAGCAGTTCTTC | CASSSQEDEQFF
TRBJ1-5 | few | - | TRBV6-2/TRBV6-3 | TGTGCCAGCAGCCCCGACCGGGACACCAATCAGCCCCAGCATTTT | CASSPDRDTNQPQHF
TRBJ2-7 | - | TRBD2 | TRBV27 | TGTGCCAGCAGGCCTAGCGGGACTACCTACGAGCAGTACTTC | CASRPSGTTYEQYF
TRBJ2-7 | few | - | TRBV7-3 | TGTGCCAGCTTTCAGGGGACCTACGAGCAGTACTTC | CASFQGTYEQYF
TRBJ2-2 | - | - | TRBV6-1 | TGTGCCAGCAGTGACTACTTAACCGGGGAGCTGTTTTTT | CASSDYLTGELFF
TRBJ2-1 | - | TRBD1 | TRBV5-6 | TGTGCCAGCAGTGGTACCGGGACAGGGGTCAATGAGCAGTTCTTC | CASSGTGTGVNEQFF
TRBJ2-7 | - | - | TRBV7-3 | TGTGCCAGCAGCTCCCCTTTGGGGACCGAGGGAGGCGACGAGCAGTACTTC | CASSSPLGTEGGDEQYF
TRBJ1-6 | - | TRBD1 | TRBV28 | TGTGCCAGCAGTTTAACAGGGGAGGGTTCACCCCTCCACTTT | CASSLTGEGSPLHF
TRBJ2-2 | few | - | TRBV12-3/TRBV12-4 | TGTGCCAGTAGCGTTAGGCCGGGATTCGGGGAGCTGTTTTTT | CASSVRPGFGELFF
TRBJ2-7 | few | - | TRBV7-8 | TGTGCCAGCAGCTTAGCAGATCCTTACGAGCAGTACTTC | CASSLADPYEQYF
TRBJ1-1 | - | - | TRBV7-2 | TGTGCCAGCAGCTTAAGAGACGCTTTCTTT | CASSLRDAFF
TRBJ2-1 | - | - | TRBV7-2 | TGTGCCAGCAGCTTAAAGGGCCCGGCAAGGGAGCAGTTCTTC | CASSLKGPAREQFF
TRBJ2-6 | once | TRBD2 | TRBV7-4 | TGTGCCAGCCACTTAAGCCCCACAGGACACGGGGGGGGGGCCAACGTCCTGACTTTC | CASHLSPTGHGGGANVLTF
TRBJ2-7 | few | - | TRBV11-2 | TGTGCCAGCAGCTTTCTGACAGGATCCTACGAGCAGTACTTC | CASSFLTGSYEQYF
TRBJ2-3 | - | TRBD2 | TRBV24-1 | TGTGCCACCAGTGCCCCCCGAACTAGCGGAGACCCCGATACGCAGTATTTT | CATSAPRTSGDPDTQYF
TRBJ2-1 | - | TRBD2 | TRBV11-3 | TGTGCCAGCAGCTTATCCAGCTTCGGGACTAGCGGTGACAATGAGCAGTTCTTC | CASSLSSFGTSGDNEQFF
TRBJ1-2 | few | - | TRBV5-6 | TGTGCCAGCAGCTTGTTAGACCGTTCTAACTATGGCTACACCTTC | CASSLLDRSNYGYTF
TRBJ1-1 | - | - | TRBV7-6 | TGTGCCAGCAGCTTAGCCTCGGTAGAGTACAGTATAAGGACTGAAGCTTTCTTT | CASSLASVEYSIRTEAFF
TRBJ1-5 | few | - | TRBV7-8 | TGTGCCAGCAGCCAGGGGAGGGGGATGAGCAATCAGCCCCAGCATTTT | CASSQGRGMSNQPQHF
TRBJ2-3 | once | TRBD2 | TRBV6-6 | TGTGCCAGCACCCCCAGCGAGCGGGAGATGGTAGATACGCAGTATTTT | CASTPSEREMVDTQYF
TRBJ1-1 | few | - | TRBV7-9 | TGTGCCAGCAGCTTAGCTCTTAGTGACAGAGGAGCTTTCTTT | CASSLALSDRGAFF
TRBJ2-3 | few | - | TRBV12-3/TRBV12-4 | TGTGCCAGCAGCCATACGAGGGATACGCAGTATTTT | CASSHTRDTQYF